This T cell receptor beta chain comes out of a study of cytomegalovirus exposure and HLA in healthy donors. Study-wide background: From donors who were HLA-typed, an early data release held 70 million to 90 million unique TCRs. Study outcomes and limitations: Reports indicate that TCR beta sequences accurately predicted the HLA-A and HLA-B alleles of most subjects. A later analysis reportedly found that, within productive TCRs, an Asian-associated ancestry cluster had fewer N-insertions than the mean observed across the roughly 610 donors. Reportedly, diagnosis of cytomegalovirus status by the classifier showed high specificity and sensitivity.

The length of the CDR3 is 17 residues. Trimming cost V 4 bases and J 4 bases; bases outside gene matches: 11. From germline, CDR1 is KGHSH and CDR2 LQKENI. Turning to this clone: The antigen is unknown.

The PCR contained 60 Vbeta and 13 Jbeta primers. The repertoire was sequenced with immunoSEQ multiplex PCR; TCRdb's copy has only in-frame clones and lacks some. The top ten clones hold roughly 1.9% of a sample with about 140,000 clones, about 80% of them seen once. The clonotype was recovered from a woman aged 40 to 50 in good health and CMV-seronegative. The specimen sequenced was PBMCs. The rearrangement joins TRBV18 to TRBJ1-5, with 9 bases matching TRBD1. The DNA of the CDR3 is TGTGCCAGCTCACGGGCTAGGGGGACAGGGAGTAATCAGCCCCAGCATTTT. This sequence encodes CASSRARGTGSNQPQHF.